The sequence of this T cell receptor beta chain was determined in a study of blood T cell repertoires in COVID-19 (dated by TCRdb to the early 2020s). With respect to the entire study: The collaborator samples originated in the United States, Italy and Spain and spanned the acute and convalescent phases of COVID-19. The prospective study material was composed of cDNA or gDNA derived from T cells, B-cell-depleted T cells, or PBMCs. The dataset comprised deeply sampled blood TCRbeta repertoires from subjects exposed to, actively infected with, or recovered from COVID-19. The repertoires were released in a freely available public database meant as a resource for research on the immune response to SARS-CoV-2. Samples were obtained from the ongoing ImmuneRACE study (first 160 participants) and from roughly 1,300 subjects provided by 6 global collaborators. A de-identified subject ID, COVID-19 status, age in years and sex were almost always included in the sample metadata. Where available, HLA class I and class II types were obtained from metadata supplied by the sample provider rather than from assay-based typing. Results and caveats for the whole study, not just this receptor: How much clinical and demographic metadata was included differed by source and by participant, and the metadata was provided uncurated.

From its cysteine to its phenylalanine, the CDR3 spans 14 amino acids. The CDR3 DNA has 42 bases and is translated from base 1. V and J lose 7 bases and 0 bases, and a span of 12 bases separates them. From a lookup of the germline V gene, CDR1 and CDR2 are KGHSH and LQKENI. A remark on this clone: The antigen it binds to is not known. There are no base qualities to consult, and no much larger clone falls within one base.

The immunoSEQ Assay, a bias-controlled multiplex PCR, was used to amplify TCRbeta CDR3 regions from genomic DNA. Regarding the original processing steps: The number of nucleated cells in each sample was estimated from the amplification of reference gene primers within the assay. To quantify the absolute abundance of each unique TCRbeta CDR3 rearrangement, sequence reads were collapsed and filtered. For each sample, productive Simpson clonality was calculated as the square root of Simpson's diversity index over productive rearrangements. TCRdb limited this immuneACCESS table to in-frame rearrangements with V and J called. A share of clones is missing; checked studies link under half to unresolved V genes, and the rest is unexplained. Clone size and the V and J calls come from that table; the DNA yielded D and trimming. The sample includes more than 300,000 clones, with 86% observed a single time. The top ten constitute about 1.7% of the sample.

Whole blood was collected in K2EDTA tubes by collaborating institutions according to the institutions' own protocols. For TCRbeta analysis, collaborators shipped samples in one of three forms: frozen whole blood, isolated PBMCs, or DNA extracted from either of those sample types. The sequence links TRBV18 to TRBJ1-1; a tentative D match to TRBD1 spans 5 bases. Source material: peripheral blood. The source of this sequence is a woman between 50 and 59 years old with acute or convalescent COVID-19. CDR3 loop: CASCEAGLNTEAFF. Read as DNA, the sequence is TGTGCCAGCTGCGAGGCAGGGTTGAACACTGAAGCTTTCTTT.